This TCR beta chain was obtained from a study of blood T cell repertoires in COVID-19. Donors in Cohort 3 who had recovered were those with two negative PCRs, healthcare professional clearance, or resolution of their symptoms. This clone occurred once. Assay: immunoSEQ multiplex PCR; the TCRdb copy retains only in-frame clones and omits some. The sample records around 170,000 clones, about 88% being singletons. The sequence came from a woman aged 50 to 60 who had recovered from COVID-19. The sequenced material came from PBMCs or T cells enriched from blood (not recorded which).

The CDR3: CSASRRGNTGELFF. DNA of the CDR3: TGCAGTGCTAGTCGGCGGGGGAACACCGGGGAGCTGTTTTTT. V is TRBV20-1 and J is TRBJ2-2, with a possible D match to TRBD2 (6 bases). Trimming cost V 3 bases and J 1 base, with 9 bases left between them. Germline assignment: CDR1 DFQATT and CDR2 SNEGSKA (reference sequence). This CDR3 is 14 amino acids long.